In this sample, the clone carrying this TCR beta chain turned up a few times. As yet, its antigen is unknown. The CDR3 consists of 18 residues. V trimming: 2 bases; J trimming: 3 bases; junction bases outside the gene matches: 13. CDR1 is SGHRS and CDR2 is YFSETQ in the germline V gene. These data belong to a study of T cell responses to AZD1222 COVID-19 vaccine. The method was immunoSEQ multiplex PCR; TCRdb's version includes in-frame clones alone and lacks a portion of them. The sample yields 90,000 to 120,000 clones, roughly nine tenths seen once. Study-level results: Possibly, clonal diversity was underestimated; donors were largely white British and included more females. As reported, nearly half of all spike-specific TCRs target variant regions that are unmutated.

The clonotype originates from an adult who received the AZD1222 COVID-19 vaccine. The V gene is TRBV5-1, the J gene TRBJ2-7; TRBD2 aligns across 11 bases. This material consisted of peripheral blood, taken 28 days after the second AZD1222 dose. CDR3 amino acids: CASSFGVRASGGNYEQYF. The CDR3 DNA is TGCGCCAGCAGCTTTGGTGTTAGGGCTAGCGGGGGGAACTACGAGCAGTACTTC.